Detailed here is one T cell receptor (beta chain). Its antigen is unknown. These data are taken from a study of CXCR3-negative and CXCR3-positive naive CD8 T cells. The overall study: Libraries each contributed about 1.5 +/- 0.3 million TRB reads, for about 135 million in total.

The authors made the TRB cDNA libraries by 5' RACE using UMI labels. TCRdb reprocessed the 5' RACE reads, with one entry per CDR3 protein and no DNA. The listing records about 140,000 distinct CDR3 sequences. The CDR3 is 16 amino acids. Germline CDR1 is SGHRS and CDR2 is YFSETQ. Study findings and constraints: CXCR3-expressing naive cells carried TRB CDR3s more hydrophobic than those of CXCR3-negative naive cells.

V usage is TRBV5-1 and J usage is TRBJ2-1; the D call from TCRdb, TRBD2, cannot be confirmed without DNA. Sequenced: naive CXCR3+ CD8+ T cells from blood. This sample's subset: CD45RO-CCR7+CD27+CD95- naive CD8+ T cells expressing CXCR3 (TNR3+). The TCR sequence derives from a human donor in good health. Some clones in this sample may be carry-over from other donors' samples. The CDR3: CASSWGLADPYREQFF.